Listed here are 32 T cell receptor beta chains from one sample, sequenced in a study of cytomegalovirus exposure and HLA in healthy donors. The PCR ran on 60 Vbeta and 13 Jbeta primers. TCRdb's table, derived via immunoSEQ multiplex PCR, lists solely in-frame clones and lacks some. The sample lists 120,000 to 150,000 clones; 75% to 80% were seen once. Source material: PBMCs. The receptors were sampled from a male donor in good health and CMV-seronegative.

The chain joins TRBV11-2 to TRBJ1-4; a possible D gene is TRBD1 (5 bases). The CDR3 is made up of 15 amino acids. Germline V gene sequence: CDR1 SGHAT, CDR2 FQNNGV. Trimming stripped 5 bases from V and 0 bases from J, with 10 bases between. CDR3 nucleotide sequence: TGTGCCAGCAGCATAGCAGGGCCAACTAATGAAAAACTGTTTTTT. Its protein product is CASSIAGPTNEKLFF.

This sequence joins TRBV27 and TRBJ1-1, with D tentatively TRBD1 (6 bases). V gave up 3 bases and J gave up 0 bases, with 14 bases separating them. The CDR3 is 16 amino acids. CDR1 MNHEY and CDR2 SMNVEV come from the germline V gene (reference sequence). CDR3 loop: CASSFGTTTLNTEAFF. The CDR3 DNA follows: TGTGCCAGCAGTTTTGGGACAACGACCCTGAACACTGAAGCTTTCTTT.

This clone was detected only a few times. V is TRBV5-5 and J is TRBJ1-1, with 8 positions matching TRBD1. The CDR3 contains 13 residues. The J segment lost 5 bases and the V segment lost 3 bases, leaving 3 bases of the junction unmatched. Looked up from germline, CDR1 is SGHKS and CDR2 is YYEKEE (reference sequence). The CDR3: CASSSRGHTEAFF. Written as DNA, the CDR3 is TGTGCCAGCAGCTCCAGGGGGCATACTGAAGCTTTCTTT.

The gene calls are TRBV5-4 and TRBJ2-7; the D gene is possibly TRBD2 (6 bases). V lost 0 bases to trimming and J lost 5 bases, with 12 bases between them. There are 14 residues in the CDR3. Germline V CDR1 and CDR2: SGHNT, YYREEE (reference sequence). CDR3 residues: CASSLGSGRDEQYF. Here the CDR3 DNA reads TGTGCCAGCAGCTTGGGTAGCGGTAGAGACGAGCAGTACTTC.

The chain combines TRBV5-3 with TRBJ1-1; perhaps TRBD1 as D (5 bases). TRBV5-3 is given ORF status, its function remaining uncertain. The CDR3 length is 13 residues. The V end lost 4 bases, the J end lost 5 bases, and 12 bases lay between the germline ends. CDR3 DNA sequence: TGTGCCAGAAGCCTACCCAGACAGACTGAAGCTTTCTTT. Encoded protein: CARSLPRQTEAFF.

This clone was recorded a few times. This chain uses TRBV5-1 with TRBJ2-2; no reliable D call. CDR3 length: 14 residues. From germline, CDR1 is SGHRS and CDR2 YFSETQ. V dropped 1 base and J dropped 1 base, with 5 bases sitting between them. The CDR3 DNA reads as TGCGCCAGCAGCTTGACTGGGAACACCGGGGAGCTGTTTTTT. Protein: CASSLTGNTGELFF. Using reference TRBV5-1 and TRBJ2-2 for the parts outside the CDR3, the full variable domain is KAGVTQTPRYLIKTRGQQVTLSCSPISGHRSVSWYQQTPGQGLQFLFEYFSETQRNKGNFPGRFSGRQFSNSRSEMNVSTLELGDSALYLCASSLTGNTGELFFGEGSRLTVL.

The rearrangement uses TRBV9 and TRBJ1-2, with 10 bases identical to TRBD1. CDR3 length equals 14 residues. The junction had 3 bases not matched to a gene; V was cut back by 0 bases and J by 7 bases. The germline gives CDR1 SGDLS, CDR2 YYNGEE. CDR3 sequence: CASSVEGQGSGYTF. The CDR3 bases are TGTGCCAGCAGCGTAGAGGGACAGGGGTCTGGCTACACCTTC.

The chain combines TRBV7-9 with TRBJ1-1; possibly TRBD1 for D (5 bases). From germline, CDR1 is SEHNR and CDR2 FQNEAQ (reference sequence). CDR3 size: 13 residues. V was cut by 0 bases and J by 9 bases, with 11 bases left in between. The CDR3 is CASSLAGGPKAFF. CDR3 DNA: TGTGCCAGCAGCTTAGCGGGGGGTCCAAAAGCTTTCTTT.

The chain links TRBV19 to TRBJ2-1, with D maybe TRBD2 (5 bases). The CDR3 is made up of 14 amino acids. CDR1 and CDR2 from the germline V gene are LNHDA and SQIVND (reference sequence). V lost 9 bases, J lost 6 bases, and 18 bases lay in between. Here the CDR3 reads CASASVGGLNEQFF. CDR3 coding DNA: TGTGCCAGCGCTTCGGTGGGCGGACTCAATGAGCAGTTCTTC.

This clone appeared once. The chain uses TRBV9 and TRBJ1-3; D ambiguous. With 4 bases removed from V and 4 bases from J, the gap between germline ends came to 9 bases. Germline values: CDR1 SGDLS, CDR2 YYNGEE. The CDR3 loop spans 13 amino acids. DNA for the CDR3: TGTGCCAGCAGCCCAGGTCGAGGAAACACCATATATTTT. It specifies CASSPGRGNTIYF.

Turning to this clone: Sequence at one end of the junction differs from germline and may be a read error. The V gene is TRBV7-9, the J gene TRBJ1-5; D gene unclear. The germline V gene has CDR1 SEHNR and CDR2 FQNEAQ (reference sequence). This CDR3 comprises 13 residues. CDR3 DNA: TGTTCCAGCAGCAGCAATAGCAATCAGCCCCAGCATTTT. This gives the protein CSSSSNSNQPQHF.

Here the CDR3 reads CASSQESVGQFSNQPQHF. CDR3 in DNA: TGTGCCAGCAGCCAAGAATCCGTGGGACAGTTTAGCAATCAGCCCCAGCATTTT. The chain joins TRBV4-2 to TRBJ1-5; 7 positions match TRBD1. Germline CDR1 LGHNA, CDR2 YNFKEQ. CDR3 length: 18 amino acids. V lost 0 bases to trimming and J lost 0 bases; unmatched junction nucleotides: 8.

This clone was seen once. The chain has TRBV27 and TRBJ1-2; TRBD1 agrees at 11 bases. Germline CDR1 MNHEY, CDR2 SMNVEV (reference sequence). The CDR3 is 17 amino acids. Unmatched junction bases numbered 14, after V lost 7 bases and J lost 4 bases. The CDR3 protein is CASTEIGQGARGYGYTF. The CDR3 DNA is TGTGCCAGCACCGAGATCGGACAGGGGGCTCGTGGCTATGGCTACACCTTC.

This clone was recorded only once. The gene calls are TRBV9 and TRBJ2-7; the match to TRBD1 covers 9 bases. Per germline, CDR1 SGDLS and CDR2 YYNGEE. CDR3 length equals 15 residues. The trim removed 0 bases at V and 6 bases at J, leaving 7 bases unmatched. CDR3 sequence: CASSVAGRTGAEQYF. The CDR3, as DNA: TGTGCCAGCAGCGTAGCTGGCCGGACAGGGGCCGAGCAGTACTTC.

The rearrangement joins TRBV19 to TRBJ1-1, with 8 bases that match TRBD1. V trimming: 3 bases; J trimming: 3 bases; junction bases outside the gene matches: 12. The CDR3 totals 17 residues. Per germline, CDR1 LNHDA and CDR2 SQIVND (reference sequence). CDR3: CASSILPGQGADTEAFF. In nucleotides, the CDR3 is TGTGCCAGTAGTATTCTGCCGGGTCAGGGGGCTGACACTGAAGCTTTCTTT.

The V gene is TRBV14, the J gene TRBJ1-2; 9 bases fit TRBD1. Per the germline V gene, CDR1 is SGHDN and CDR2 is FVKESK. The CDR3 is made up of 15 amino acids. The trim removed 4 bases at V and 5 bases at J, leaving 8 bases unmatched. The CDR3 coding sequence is TGTGCCAGCAGCCGAACAGGACAGGGGTTGTATGGCTACACCTTC. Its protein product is CASSRTGQGLYGYTF.

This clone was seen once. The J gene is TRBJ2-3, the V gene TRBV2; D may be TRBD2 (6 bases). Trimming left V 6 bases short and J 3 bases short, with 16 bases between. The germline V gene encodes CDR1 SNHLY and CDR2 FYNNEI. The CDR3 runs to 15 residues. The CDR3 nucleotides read TGTGCCAGCAGAAAGGAGGGACTCGAAACAGATACGCAGTATTTT. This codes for CASRKEGLETDTQYF.

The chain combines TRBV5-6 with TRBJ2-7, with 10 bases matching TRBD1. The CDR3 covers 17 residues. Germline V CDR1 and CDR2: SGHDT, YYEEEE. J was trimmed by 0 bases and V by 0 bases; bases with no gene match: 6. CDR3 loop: CASSLVRGTGDSYEQYF. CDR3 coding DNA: TGTGCCAGCAGCTTGGTTCGCGGGACAGGGGACTCCTACGAGCAGTACTTC.

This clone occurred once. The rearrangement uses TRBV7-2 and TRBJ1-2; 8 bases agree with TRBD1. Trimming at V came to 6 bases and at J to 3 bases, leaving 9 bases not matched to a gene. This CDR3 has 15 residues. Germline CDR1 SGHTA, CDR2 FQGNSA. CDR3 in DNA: TGTGCCAGCAGGATTGTGGACAGGGCTTACTATGGCTACACCTTC. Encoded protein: CASRIVDRAYYGYTF.

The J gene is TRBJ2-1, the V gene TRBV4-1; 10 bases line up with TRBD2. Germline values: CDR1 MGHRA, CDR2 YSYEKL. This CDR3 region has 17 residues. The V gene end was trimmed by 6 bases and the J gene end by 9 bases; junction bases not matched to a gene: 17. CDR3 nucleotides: TGCGCCAGCAGAAAAACCCCCACTAGCGGGATACTCGGTGAGCAGTTCTTC. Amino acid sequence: CASRKTPTSGILGEQFF.

The CDR3 loop reads CASSHSSYNEQFF. The CDR3 DNA sequence: TGTGCCAGCAGCCACTCAAGTTACAATGAGCAGTTCTTC. This chain uses TRBV7-2 with TRBJ2-1; no clear D. Trimming left V 5 bases short and J 4 bases short, with 9 bases between. The CDR3 runs to 13 residues. In germline, CDR1 is SGHTA, CDR2 FQGNSA.

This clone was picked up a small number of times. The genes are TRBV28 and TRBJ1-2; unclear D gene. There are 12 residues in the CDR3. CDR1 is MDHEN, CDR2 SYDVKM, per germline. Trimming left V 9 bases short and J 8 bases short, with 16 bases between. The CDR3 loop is CASGLIMEGYTF. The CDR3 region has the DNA TGTGCCAGTGGCCTCATAATGGAGGGCTACACCTTC.

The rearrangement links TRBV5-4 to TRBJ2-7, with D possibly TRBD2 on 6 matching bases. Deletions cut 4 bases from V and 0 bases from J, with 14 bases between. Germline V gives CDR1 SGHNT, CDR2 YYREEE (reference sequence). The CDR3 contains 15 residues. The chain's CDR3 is CASSPARGSSYEQYF. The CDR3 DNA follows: TGTGCCAGCAGCCCGGCGCGGGGAAGCTCCTACGAGCAGTACTTC.

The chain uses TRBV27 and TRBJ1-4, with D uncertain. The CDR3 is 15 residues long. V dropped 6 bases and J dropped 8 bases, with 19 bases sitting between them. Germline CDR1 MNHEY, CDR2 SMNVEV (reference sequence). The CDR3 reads CASSPGGREREKLFF. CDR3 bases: TGTGCCAGCAGCCCCGGAGGGAGAGAGAGGGAAAAACTGTTTTTT.

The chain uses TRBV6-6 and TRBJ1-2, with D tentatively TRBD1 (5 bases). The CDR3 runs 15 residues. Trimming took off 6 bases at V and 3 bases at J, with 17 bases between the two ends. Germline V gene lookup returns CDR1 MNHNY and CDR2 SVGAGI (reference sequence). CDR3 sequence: CASRPDLRTYYGYTF. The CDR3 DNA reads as TGTGCCAGCAGACCGGATCTCCGGACATACTATGGCTACACCTTC.

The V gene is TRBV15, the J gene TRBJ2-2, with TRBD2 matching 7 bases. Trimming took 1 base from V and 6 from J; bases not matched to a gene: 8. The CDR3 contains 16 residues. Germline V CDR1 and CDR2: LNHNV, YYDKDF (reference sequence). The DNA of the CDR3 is TGTGCCACCAGCAGAGGAGTAGCGGGTTTTCCCGGGGAGCTGTTTTTT. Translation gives CATSRGVAGFPGELFF.

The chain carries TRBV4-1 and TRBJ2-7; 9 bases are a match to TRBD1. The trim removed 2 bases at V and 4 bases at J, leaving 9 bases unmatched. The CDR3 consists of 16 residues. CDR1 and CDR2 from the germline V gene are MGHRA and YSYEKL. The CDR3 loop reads CASSQTPGTGIYEQYF. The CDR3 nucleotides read TGCGCCAGCAGCCAAACCCCCGGGACAGGGATATACGAGCAGTACTTC.

The CDR3 reads CASSLGQGVYNEQFF. Here the CDR3 DNA reads TGTGCCAGCAGCTTAGGACAGGGTGTCTACAATGAGCAGTTCTTC. The chain links TRBV7-9 to TRBJ2-1, with TRBD1 matching 7 bases. Germline trimming cut 1 base from V and 3 bases from J; bases unmatched to any gene: 3. Germline V gene data show CDR1 as SEHNR and CDR2 as FQNEAQ (reference sequence). This CDR3 comprises 15 residues.

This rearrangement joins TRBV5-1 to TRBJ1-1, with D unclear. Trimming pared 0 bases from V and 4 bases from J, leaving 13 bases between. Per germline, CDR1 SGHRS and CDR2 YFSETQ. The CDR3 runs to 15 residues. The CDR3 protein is CASSLATGYGTEAFF. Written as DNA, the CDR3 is TGCGCCAGCAGCTTGGCCACGGGGTACGGCACTGAAGCTTTCTTT.

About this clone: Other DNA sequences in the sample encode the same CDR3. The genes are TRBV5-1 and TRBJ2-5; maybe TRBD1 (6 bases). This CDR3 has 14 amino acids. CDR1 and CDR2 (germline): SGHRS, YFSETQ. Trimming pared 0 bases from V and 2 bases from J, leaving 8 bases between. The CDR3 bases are TGCGCCAGCAGCTTGGGGACAGTACAAGAGACCCAGTACTTC. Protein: CASSLGTVQETQYF.

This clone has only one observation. The CDR3: CASTPEGLAGDTGELFF. DNA for the CDR3: TGTGCCAGCACCCCCGAGGGGCTAGCGGGAGACACCGGGGAGCTGTTTTTT. V usage is TRBV9 and J usage is TRBJ2-2; TRBD2 matches 10 bases. The V gene's germline CDR1 is SGDLS and CDR2 YYNGEE. V trimming: 6 bases; J trimming: 3 bases; junction bases outside the gene matches: 11. There are 17 residues in the CDR3.

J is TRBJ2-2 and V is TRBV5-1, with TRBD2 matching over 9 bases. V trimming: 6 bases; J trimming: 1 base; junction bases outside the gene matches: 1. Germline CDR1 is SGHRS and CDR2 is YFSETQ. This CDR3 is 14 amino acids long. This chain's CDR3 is CASIAGVNTGELFF. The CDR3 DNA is TGCGCCAGCATAGCGGGGGTGAACACCGGGGAGCTGTTTTTT.